This T cell receptor (beta chain) was profiled in a study of T cells in Graves' hyperthyroidism and ophthalmopathy. RNA transcripts yielded amplified TCR beta CDR3 regions. Researchers ran a first-round RT-PCR on the TCR CDR3 using the HTBI primer set. TCRdb redid the calling of the multiplex PCR reads with MiXCR, one entry per CDR3 protein. The sample lists around 490,000 distinct CDR3 sequences; just under 20% were seen once. The CDR3 has 15 amino acids. Germline CDR1 MNHEY, CDR2 SVGEGT. J lost 6 bases, V lost 2 bases, and 7 bases had no gene match. Regarding the study as a whole: The model foresaw ophthalmopathy a median 6.5 months prior to onset. Blood samples included most of the expanded thyroid clonotypes exceeding 0.001.

This clonotype was observed a handful of times. Antigen: not known. Input material: blood. The sequence came from a man aged 35 to 55 with Graves' ophthalmopathy. The rearrangement links TRBV6-2 or TRBV6-3 to TRBJ2-3, with 8 nucleotides matching TRBD1. In nucleotides, the CDR3 is TGTGCCAGCAGTTACCTGTCAGGGGGCGCGGATACGCAGTATTTT. It codes for CASSYLSGGADTQYF.